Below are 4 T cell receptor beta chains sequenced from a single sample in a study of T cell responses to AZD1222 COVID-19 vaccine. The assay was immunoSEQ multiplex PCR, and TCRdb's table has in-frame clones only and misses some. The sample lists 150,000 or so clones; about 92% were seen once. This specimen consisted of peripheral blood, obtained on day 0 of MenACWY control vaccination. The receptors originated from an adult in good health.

CDR3 DNA: TGTGCCAGCAGTTTATTTGCTTCGGGGAACACTGAAGCTTTCTTT. Translating gives CASSLFASGNTEAFF. The chain employs TRBV28 and TRBJ1-1; D not certain. V was trimmed by 1 base and J by 1 base, leaving 10 bases between them. This CDR3 comprises 15 residues. Germline CDR1 and CDR2: MDHEN and SYDVKM.

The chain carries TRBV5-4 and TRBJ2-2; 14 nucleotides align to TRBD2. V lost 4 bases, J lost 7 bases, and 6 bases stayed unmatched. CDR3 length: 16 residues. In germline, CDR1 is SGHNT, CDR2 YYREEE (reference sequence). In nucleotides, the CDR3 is TGTGCCAGCAGCCCGGGGACTAGCGGGGGCTACGGGGAGCTGTTTTTT. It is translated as CASSPGTSGGYGELFF.

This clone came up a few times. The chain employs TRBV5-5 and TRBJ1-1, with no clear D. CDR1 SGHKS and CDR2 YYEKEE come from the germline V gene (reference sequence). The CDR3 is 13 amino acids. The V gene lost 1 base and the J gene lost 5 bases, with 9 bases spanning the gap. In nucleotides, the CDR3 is TGTGCCAGCAGCTTGATGGGAAAAACTGAAGCTTTCTTT. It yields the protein CASSLMGKTEAFF.

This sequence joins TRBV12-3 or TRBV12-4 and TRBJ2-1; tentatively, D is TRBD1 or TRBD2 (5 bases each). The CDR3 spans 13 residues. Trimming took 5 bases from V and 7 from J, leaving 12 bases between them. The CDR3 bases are TGTGCCAGCAGTCCGTCGGGGCGGAATGAGCAGTTCTTC. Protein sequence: CASSPSGRNEQFF.